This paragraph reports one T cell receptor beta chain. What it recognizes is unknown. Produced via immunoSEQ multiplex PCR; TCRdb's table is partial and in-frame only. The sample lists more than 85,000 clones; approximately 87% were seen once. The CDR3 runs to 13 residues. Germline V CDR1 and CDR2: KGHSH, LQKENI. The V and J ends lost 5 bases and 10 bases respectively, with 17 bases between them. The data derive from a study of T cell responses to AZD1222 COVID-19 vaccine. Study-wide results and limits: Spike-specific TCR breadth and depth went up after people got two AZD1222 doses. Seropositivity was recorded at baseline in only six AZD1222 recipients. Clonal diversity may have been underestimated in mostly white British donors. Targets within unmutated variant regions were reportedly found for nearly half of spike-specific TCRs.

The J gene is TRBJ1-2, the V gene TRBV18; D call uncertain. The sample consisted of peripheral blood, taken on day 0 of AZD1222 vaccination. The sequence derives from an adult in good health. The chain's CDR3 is CASSAISHPHYTF. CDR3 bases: TGTGCCAGCTCAGCCATTAGCCACCCTCACTACACCTTC.